What follows are 27 T cell receptor beta chains derived from one specimen sequenced in a study of T cell responses to AZD1222 COVID-19 vaccine. Libraries were prepared by immunoSEQ multiplex PCR; TCRdb keeps only in-frame clonotypes and omits some of them. The table lists tens of thousands of clones, more than 70% of them singletons. The sequenced sample was peripheral blood, obtained on day 0 of AZD1222 vaccination. The source of these receptors is an adult in good health.

V and J are TRBV3-1 (or the pseudogene TRBV3-2) and TRBJ2-7, with 8 nucleotides matching TRBD2. The V and J ends lost 2 bases and 3 bases, in that order; junction bases with no gene match: 3. Germline CDR1 LGHDT, CDR2 YNNKEL (reference sequence). The CDR3 is 14 amino acids. The CDR3 spells CASSQLAGYYEQYF. The CDR3 DNA reads TGTGCCAGCAGCCAACTAGCGGGCTACTACGAGCAGTACTTC.

CDR3 coding DNA: TGTGCCAGCAGCCAAGCCGCCGGGACAGGGGGCGAGCAGTACTTC. This codes for CASSQAAGTGGEQYF. The J gene is TRBJ2-7, the V gene TRBV3-1 (or the pseudogene TRBV3-2), with 11 positions matching TRBD1. Germline CDR1 reads LGHDT; CDR2 reads YNNKEL (reference sequence). V lost 1 base and J lost 6; bases outside the gene matches: 5. The CDR3 runs 15 residues.

The chain is built from TRBV6-1 and TRBJ1-1; D gene uncertain. Looked up from germline, CDR1 is MNHNS and CDR2 is SASEGT. The CDR3 extends over 15 amino acids. V was trimmed by 1 base and J by 2 bases, leaving 11 bases between them. The CDR3 loop reads CASSEDWGFNTEAFF. DNA for the CDR3: TGTGCCAGCAGTGAAGACTGGGGTTTCAACACTGAAGCTTTCTTT.

As regards this clone: The sample carries other DNA sequences with the same CDR3. The chain carries TRBV30 and TRBJ1-5; D may be TRBD1 (6 bases). V gave up 0 bases and J gave up 4 bases, with 7 bases separating them. This CDR3 is 13 amino acids long. CDR1 GTSNPN and CDR2 SVGIG come from the germline V gene (reference sequence). CDR3 in DNA: TGTGCCTGGAGTGTACAGGGTAATCAGCCCCAGCATTTT. Amino acids: CAWSVQGNQPQHF.

The rearrangement uses TRBV7-2 and TRBJ1-5; D may be TRBD1 (5 bases). Germline loops: CDR1 SGHTA, CDR2 FQGNSA. V lost 3 bases, J lost 11 bases, and 14 bases lay in between. The CDR3 has 13 residues. The DNA of the CDR3 is TGTGCCAGCAGCTTGGGGGATGCCCGGGCCCAGCATTTT. Protein: CASSLGDARAQHF.

The chain carries TRBV5-4 and TRBJ1-2, with D perhaps matching TRBD1 (5 bases). Germline V gene lookup returns CDR1 SGHNT and CDR2 YYREEE (reference sequence). This CDR3 region has 15 residues. Between the trimmed V and J ends, which lost 6 bases and 3 bases, there was a span of 18 bases. The CDR3 sequence: CASTTPGLWDYGYTF. The CDR3 DNA follows: TGTGCCAGCACCACTCCGGGACTTTGGGACTATGGCTACACCTTC.

The V and J genes are TRBV6-5 and TRBJ2-7, with a tentative D call TRBD1 (5 bases). The CDR3 is 11 residues long. V lost 11 bases, J lost 3 bases, and 11 bases lay in between. Germline V lookup: CDR1 MNHEY, CDR2 SVGAGI. This CDR3 reads CAGQGFYEQYF. In DNA form, the CDR3 reads TGTGCCGGTCAGGGTTTCTACGAGCAGTACTTC.

This chain uses TRBV5-4 with TRBJ1-1; 7 bases align to TRBD1. CDR1 is SGHNT, CDR2 YYREEE, per germline (reference sequence). The length of the CDR3 is 15 residues. Unmatched junction bases numbered 8, after V lost 0 bases and J lost 6 bases. The chain's CDR3 is CASSLAQGRGSEAFF. The CDR3 nucleotides read TGTGCCAGCAGCTTGGCCCAGGGCAGGGGGTCTGAAGCTTTCTTT.

In this sample, this clone turned up a few times. The rearrangement joins TRBV3-1 (or the pseudogene TRBV3-2) to TRBJ1-2; possible D gene TRBD1, 5 bases. V lost 5 bases and J lost 1, with 5 bases in between. Germline V CDR1 and CDR2: LGHDT, YNNKEL (reference sequence). This CDR3 contains 12 residues. The CDR3 DNA sequence: TGTGCCAGCAGCAGGGGTAACTATGGCTACACCTTC. This translates into CASSRGNYGYTF.

The genes are TRBV5-1 and TRBJ1-5, with D hard to call. The length of the CDR3 is 13 residues. Germline assignment: CDR1 SGHRS and CDR2 YFSETQ. V lost 0 bases and J lost 6, with 7 bases in between. The CDR3 DNA is TGCGCCAGCAGCTTGGGCCCCAGTCAGCCCCAGCATTTT. It translates to CASSLGPSQPQHF.

The V call is TRBV3-1 (or the pseudogene TRBV3-2), the J call TRBJ1-1, with D possibly matching TRBD1 (5 bases). The CDR3 length is 14 residues. With 4 bases removed from V and 0 bases from J, the gap between germline ends came to 9 bases. From germline, CDR1 is LGHDT and CDR2 YNNKEL (reference sequence). The CDR3 region has the DNA TGTGCCAGCAGCCGGACGACAGTGAACACTGAAGCTTTCTTT. Its translation is CASSRTTVNTEAFF.

The genes are TRBV27 and TRBJ2-7; 11 bases fit TRBD2. CDR3 size: 14 residues. Germline V CDR1 and CDR2: MNHEY, SMNVEV (reference sequence). V was clipped by 6 bases and J by 6 bases; unmatched bases: 7. Here the CDR3 DNA reads TGTGCCAGCAGACTACTTAGCGGGGGGGTCGAGCAGTACTTC. It specifies CASRLLSGGVEQYF.

This chain connects TRBV18 to TRBJ1-2; a weak D match, TRBD1 (6 bases). V gave up 6 bases and J gave up 8 bases, with 25 bases separating them. The CDR3 is made up of 16 amino acids. Germline V gene sequence: CDR1 KGHSH, CDR2 LQKENI. CDR3 in amino acids: CASSPMPGAEARGYTF. Here the CDR3 DNA reads TGTGCCAGCTCCCCAATGCCAGGGGCCGAGGCACGGGGCTACACCTTC. Full variable domain (rest looked up from reference TRBV18 and TRBJ1-2): NAGVMQNPRHLVRRRGQEARLRCSPMKGHSHVYWYRQLPEEGLKFMVYLQKENIIDESGMPKERFSAEFPKEGPSILRIQQVVRGDSAAYFCASSPMPGAEARGYTFGSGTRLTVV.

The genes are TRBV5-5 and TRBJ1-2; D is unclear. The V gene's germline CDR1 is SGHKS and CDR2 YYEKEE (reference sequence). V lost 0 bases and J 4 bases, leaving 4 bases between the germline ends. The CDR3 contains 12 residues. The CDR3 DNA reads as TGTGCCAGCAGCTTGGGTAGCTATGGCTACACCTTC. Translating gives CASSLGSYGYTF. Variable domain in full (rest from reference TRBV5-5 and TRBJ1-2): DAGVTQSPTHLIKTRGQQVTLRCSPISGHKSVSWYQQVLGQGPQFIFQYYEKEERGRGNFPDRFSARQFPNYSSELNVNALLLGDSALYLCASSLGSYGYTFGSGTRLTVV.

CDR3 loop: CASKTYTEAFF. The CDR3 DNA follows: TGTGCCAGCAAAACATACACTGAAGCTTTCTTT. The V and J genes are TRBV6-5 and TRBJ1-1; no reliable D call. There are 11 residues in the CDR3. CDR1 MNHEY and CDR2 SVGAGI come from the germline V gene. V was trimmed by 7 bases and J by 3 bases, leaving 6 bases between them.

The J gene is TRBJ2-1, the V gene TRBV29-1; D is uncertain. The germline V gene has CDR1 SQVTM and CDR2 ANQGSEA. The CDR3 totals 14 residues. V lost 0 bases, J lost 0 bases, and 6 bases lay in between. The CDR3 region is CSVEDLDSYNEQFF. CDR3 bases: TGCAGCGTTGAAGACCTAGACTCCTACAATGAGCAGTTCTTC.

The CDR3: CASSLTERGYGYTF. In DNA, the CDR3 is TGTGCCAGCAGCTTGACAGAACGGGGCTATGGCTACACCTTC. The J gene is TRBJ1-2, the V gene TRBV6-5, with D tentatively TRBD1 (5 bases). From germline, CDR1 is MNHEY and CDR2 SVGAGI. The CDR3 is 14 amino acids. The V and J ends lost 6 bases and 4 bases respectively, with 15 bases between them.

V usage is TRBV2 and J usage is TRBJ1-1; D unresolved. Trimming removed 9 bases from V and 4 bases from J, with 9 bases in between. This CDR3 is built from 11 residues. The germline gives CDR1 SNHLY, CDR2 FYNNEI. The CDR3 spells CARFGSTEAFF. The CDR3 region has the DNA TGTGCCAGGTTTGGGTCCACTGAAGCTTTCTTT.

This CDR3 reads CASGGSSGAYNEQFF. The CDR3 nucleotides read TGTGCCAGCGGGGGGTCTAGCGGGGCGTACAATGAGCAGTTCTTC. The chain combines TRBV27 with TRBJ2-1; 9 positions match TRBD2. The CDR3 is made up of 15 amino acids. V lost 8 bases, J lost 4 bases, and 9 bases stayed unmatched. Germline V lookup: CDR1 MNHEY, CDR2 SMNVEV (reference sequence).

The chain links TRBV27 to TRBJ1-2; TRBD1 matches 12 bases. CDR1 is MNHEY and CDR2 is SMNVEV in the germline V gene (reference sequence). This CDR3 is built from 13 residues. J was trimmed by 8 bases and V by 5 bases; bases with no gene match: 3. CDR3 residues: CASSRDRGQGYTF. The DNA of the CDR3 is TGTGCCAGCAGTAGGGACAGGGGGCAGGGCTACACCTTC.

This rearrangement joins TRBV29-1 to TRBJ2-4; TRBD2 might be the D (6 bases). This CDR3 has 17 amino acids. The germline CDR1 and CDR2 sequences are SQVTM and ANQGSEA. V lost 4 bases and J lost 0, with 19 bases in between. The CDR3 DNA sequence: TGCAGCGTTGTCAGCGGGCTAAACGGCCTAGCCAAAAACATTCAGTACTTC. This gives the protein CSVVSGLNGLAKNIQYF.

V gene TRBV5-1 combines with J gene TRBJ2-3; 8 bases match TRBD2. With V trimmed by 3 bases and J by 2 bases, 11 bases remained unmatched. CDR1 SGHRS and CDR2 YFSETQ come from the germline V gene. This CDR3 has 17 amino acids. The CDR3 region is CASSSLVAGRNTDTQYF. The DNA for the CDR3 is TGCGCCAGCAGCTCACTAGTAGCGGGGCGTAACACAGATACGCAGTATTTT.

CDR3 residues: CASRPPRRALYNEQFF. In DNA, the CDR3 is TGTGCCAGTAGGCCGCCGCGGCGGGCCCTTTACAATGAGCAGTTCTTC. V is TRBV19 and J is TRBJ2-1; maybe TRBD2 (5 bases). CDR1 is LNHDA and CDR2 is SQIVND in the germline V gene (reference sequence). With 6 bases removed from V and 4 bases from J, the gap between germline ends came to 19 bases. The CDR3 has 16 residues.

About this clone itself: A read error may account for a junction end that differs from germline. The chain joins TRBV10-1 to TRBJ2-1; no clear D. CDR1 and CDR2 (germline): WNHNN, SYGVQD (reference sequence). The CDR3 consists of 14 residues. In nucleotides, the CDR3 is TGCGCCAGCAGCGAGTCGGCCCCCTACAATGAGCAGTTCTTC. Encoded protein: CASSESAPYNEQFF.

The chain carries TRBV3-1 (or the pseudogene TRBV3-2) and TRBJ1-2; 7 nucleotides match TRBD1. Per the germline V gene, CDR1 is LGHDT and CDR2 is YNNKEL (reference sequence). The J segment lost 4 bases and the V segment lost 4 bases, leaving 3 bases of the junction unmatched. The CDR3 is 13 amino acids. The CDR3 here is CASSPQGTYGYTF. The DNA for the CDR3 is TGTGCCAGCAGCCCACAGGGGACCTATGGCTACACCTTC.

V gene TRBV30 combines with J gene TRBJ2-3; no clear D gene. The CDR3 sequence is 14 residues long. Germline assignment: CDR1 GTSNPN and CDR2 SVGIG (reference sequence). V gave up 5 bases and J gave up 2 bases, with 14 bases separating them. CDR3 bases: TGTGCCTGGTTAATCGGCCAGATCACAGATACGCAGTATTTT. Translation gives CAWLIGQITDTQYF.

V gene TRBV6-1 combines with J gene TRBJ1-5; D uncertain. The V end was cut by 0 bases, the J end by 3 bases, with 12 bases between. The CDR3 totals 16 residues. The germline V gene encodes CDR1 MNHNS and CDR2 SASEGT. The CDR3 loop is CASSEATAQNNQPQHF. The CDR3 DNA reads as TGTGCCAGCAGTGAAGCGACTGCCCAGAACAATCAGCCCCAGCATTTT.